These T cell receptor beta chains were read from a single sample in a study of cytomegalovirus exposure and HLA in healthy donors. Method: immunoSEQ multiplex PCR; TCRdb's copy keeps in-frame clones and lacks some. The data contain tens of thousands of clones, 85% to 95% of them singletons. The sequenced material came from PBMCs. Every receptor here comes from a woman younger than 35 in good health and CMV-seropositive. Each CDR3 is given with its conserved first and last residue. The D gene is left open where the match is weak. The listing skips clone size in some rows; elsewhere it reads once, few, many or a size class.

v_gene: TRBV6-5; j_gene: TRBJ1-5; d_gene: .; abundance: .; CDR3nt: TGTGCCAGCAGACCCGGGGGGCCGGGCAATCAGCCCCAGCATTTT; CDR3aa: CASRPGGPGNQPQHF
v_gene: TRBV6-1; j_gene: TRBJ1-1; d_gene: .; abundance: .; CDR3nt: TGTGCCAGCAGCGAGAGCGTCACTGAAGCTTTCTTT; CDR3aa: CASSESVTEAFF
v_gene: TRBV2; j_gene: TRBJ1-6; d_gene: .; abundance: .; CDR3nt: TGTGCCAGCAGAGGAAGGGGGTATAATTCACCCCTCCACTTT; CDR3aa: CASRGRGYNSPLHF
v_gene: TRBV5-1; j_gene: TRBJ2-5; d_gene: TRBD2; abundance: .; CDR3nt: TGCGCCAGCAGCTCTACTAGCGCCCATGGCGACCAGTACTTC; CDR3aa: CASSSTSAHGDQYF
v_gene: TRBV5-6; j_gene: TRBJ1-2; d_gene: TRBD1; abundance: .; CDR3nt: TGTGCCAGCAGCCCCCGGGACAGGGCCTATCAGGGCTACACCTTC; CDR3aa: CASSPRDRAYQGYTF
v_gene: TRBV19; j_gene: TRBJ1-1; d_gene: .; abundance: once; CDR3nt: TGTGCCAGTAGTATGTTGAGGGGGAGAAGCACTGAAGCTTTCTTT; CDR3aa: CASSMLRGRSTEAFF
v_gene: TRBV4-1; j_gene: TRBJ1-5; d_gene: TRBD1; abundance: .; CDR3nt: TGCGCCAGCAGCCAAGTCTCGGGGACAGGCCTTAGCAATCAGCCCCAGCATTTT; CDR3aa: CASSQVSGTGLSNQPQHF
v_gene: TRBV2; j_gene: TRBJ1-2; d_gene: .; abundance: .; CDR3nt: TGTGCCAGCAGTGTTCAGGGTGTGGGTGGCTACACCTTC; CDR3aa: CASSVQGVGGYTF
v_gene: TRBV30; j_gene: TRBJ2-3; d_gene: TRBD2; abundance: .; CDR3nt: TGTGCCTGGAGTGTAGCGGGAGGGTGGACAGATACGCAGTATTTT; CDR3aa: CAWSVAGGWTDTQYF
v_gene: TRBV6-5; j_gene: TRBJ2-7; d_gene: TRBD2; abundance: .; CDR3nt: TGTGCCAGCAGTTACGGGACTAGCGGGAGTTACGAGCAGTACTTC; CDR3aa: CASSYGTSGSYEQYF
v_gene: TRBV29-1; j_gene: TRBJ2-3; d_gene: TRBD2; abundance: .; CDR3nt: TGCAGCGTTGCGGGACTAGGGGGCACAGATACGCAGTATTTT; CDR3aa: CSVAGLGGTDTQYF
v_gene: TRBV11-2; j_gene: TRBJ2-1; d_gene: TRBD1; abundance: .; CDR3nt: TGTGCCAGCAGCTTAGATTTTAGGGACAGGATCAATGAGCAGTTCTTC; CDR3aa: CASSLDFRDRINEQFF
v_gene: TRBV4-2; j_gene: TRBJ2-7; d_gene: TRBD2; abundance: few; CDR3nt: TGTGCCAGCAGCCAAGGACTAGCGGGAGGGCCGGCCTACGAGCAGTACTTC; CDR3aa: CASSQGLAGGPAYEQYF
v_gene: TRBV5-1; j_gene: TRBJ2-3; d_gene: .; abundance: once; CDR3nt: TGCGCCAGCAGAAACTCGGGGGTTAGCACAGATACGCAGTATTTT; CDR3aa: CASRNSGVSTDTQYF